The sequence of this T cell receptor (beta chain) was determined in a study of cytomegalovirus exposure and HLA in healthy donors. Study-wide findings and caveats: Reported performance of the classifier showed diagnosis of cytomegalovirus status with high specificity and sensitivity. Later analysis demonstrated an association between a missense DCLRE1C variant and TCR beta V- and J-gene trimming.

On this clone itself: Its antigen is unidentified.

CDR1 is SGHAT and CDR2 is FQNNGV in the germline V gene. V gave up 5 bases and J gave up 2 bases, with 17 bases separating them. This CDR3 is 16 amino acids long. The PCR made use of 60 Vbeta and 13 Jbeta primers. The assay was immunoSEQ multiplex PCR, and TCRdb's table has in-frame clones only and misses some. Seen here are about 130,000 clones, about 82% observed once, and the top ten hold approximately 1.1%. Sequenced: PBMCs. The chain couples TRBV11-2 to TRBJ2-3; D possibly corresponds to TRBD2 (5 bases). The receptor was isolated from a boy under 18 in good health and CMV-seronegative. The CDR3 DNA sequence: TGTGCCAGCAGCAATGGACCAGCGGTTATCACAGATACGCAGTATTTT. This codes for CASSNGPAVITDTQYF.